These 5 T cell receptor beta chains share one sample of origin, sequenced in a study of T cells in Graves' hyperthyroidism and ophthalmopathy. TCR beta CDR3 regions were amplified from RNA. A first-round RT-PCR of the TCR CDR3 used the HTBI primer set. From the multiplex PCR reads, TCRdb called clonotypes with MiXCR, one entry per CDR3 protein. The repertoire holds hundreds of thousands of distinct CDR3 sequences, with approximately 13% as singletons. Sample: blood. These receptors came from a woman aged 18-30 years with Graves' hyperthyroidism.

This clonotype was seen only a few times. The chain links TRBV19 to TRBJ2-7, with D maybe TRBD2 (5 bases). The V gene's germline CDR1 is LNHDA and CDR2 SQIVND (reference sequence). V lost 9 bases to trimming and J lost 2 bases, with 14 bases between them. The CDR3 has 13 amino acids. CDR3 sequence reads: CASSGTATYEQYF. In DNA, the CDR3 is TGTGCCAGCTCGGGAACAGCAACCTACGAGCAGTACTTC.

The chain recombines TRBV7-2 with TRBJ1-4; unclear D gene. Germline V gene data show CDR1 as SGHTA and CDR2 as FQGNSA. V was shortened by 2 bases and J by 3 bases, with 10 bases between the two germline ends. CDR3 size: 15 residues. DNA of the CDR3: TGTGCCAGCAGCTTAACCTCTGGGGCTAATGAAAAACTGTTTTTT. Protein sequence: CASSLTSGANEKLFF.

The table lists this clonotype with many counts. CDR3 coding DNA: TGCAGTGCAGGGGCGGGTCCCCAGAACACTGAAGCTTTCTTT. Translated, it gives CSAGAGPQNTEAFF. The rearrangement uses TRBV20-1 and TRBJ1-1; D might be TRBD1 (5 bases). V lost 6 bases and J lost 1, with 15 bases in between. CDR1 is DFQATT, CDR2 SNEGSKA, per germline (reference sequence). The CDR3 has 14 amino acids.

This clonotype was recorded many times. The chain uses TRBV6-1 and TRBJ1-5, with 8 bases that match TRBD1. Germline CDR1 MNHNS, CDR2 SASEGT. V gave up 5 bases and J gave up 5 bases; unmatched junction bases: 11. The CDR3 is 16 residues long. CDR3 bases: TGTGCCAGCAGTAGTACATCAGGGGGCGGGGATCAGCCCCAGCATTTT. Protein: CASSSTSGGGDQPQHF.

A few counts support this clonotype. The CDR3 nucleotides are TGCGCCAGCCGATCAAACAGGGGAGGGACCGGGGAGCTGTTTTTT. This translates into CASRSNRGGTGELFF. The chain combines TRBV5-1 with TRBJ2-2; D assignment may be TRBD1 or TRBD2 (7 bases each). Germline CDR1 is SGHRS and CDR2 is YFSETQ. The V and J ends lost 7 bases and 5 bases respectively, with 18 bases between them. The CDR3 spans 15 residues.